This T cell receptor beta chain emerged from a study of blood T cell repertoires in COVID-19. Across the study: Donors in the United States, Italy and Spain gave samples during acute or convalescent COVID-19. From T cells, B-cell-depleted T cells, or PBMCs came the material, which was cDNA or gDNA.

Per the original data handling: Estimates of nucleated cell counts were drawn from the amplification of reference gene primers. Assay used: immunoSEQ multiplex PCR; TCRdb lists only in-frame clones, some missing. D and trimming come from the DNA, and the V and J calls and clone size come from that table. The profile shows some 100,000 clones, around nine tenths of them singletons. The TCR originated in a man aged 50-60 years with acute or convalescent COVID-19. Sequencing input: peripheral blood.

CDR3 sequence reads: CASWGGTYNEQFF. DNA for the CDR3: TGTGCCAGCTGGGGGGGAACCTACAATGAGCAGTTCTTC. V gene TRBV6-5 combines with J gene TRBJ2-1; 7 bases are shared with TRBD2. This CDR3 comprises 13 residues. CDR1 is MNHEY, CDR2 SVGAGI, per germline. Trimming at V came to 8 bases and at J to 2 bases, leaving 3 bases not matched to a gene.